The 2 T cell receptor beta chains presented below share a single source sample, sequenced in a study of shared clonotypes between healthy human individuals. TCRdb keeps only in-frame clones here, not all; method: immunoSEQ multiplex PCR. There are approximately 2.5 million clones in the sample; approximately 93% occur only once, and approximately 0.36% lies in the top ten. Sequencing was carried out using naive CD4+ T cells from PBMCs. The subset: CD45RA+ positively selected. The source of these receptors is a man aged 18 to 30 in good health. Some clones in this sample may be carry-over from other donors' samples.

The V gene is TRBV19, the J gene TRBJ1-3, with TRBD1 matching 8 bases. The CDR3 loop spans 13 amino acids. Trimming at V came to 6 bases and at J to 4 bases, leaving 2 bases not matched to a gene. CDR1 LNHDA and CDR2 SQIVND come from the germline V gene (reference sequence). The CDR3 region has the DNA TGTGCCAGTAGCAGGGGGCCAGGAAACACCATATATTTT. It translates to CASSRGPGNTIYF.

This clone was seen only a few times. This sequence joins TRBV7-3 and TRBJ2-1; tentatively, D is TRBD2 (5 bases). The V end was cut by 0 bases, the J end by 2 bases, with 14 bases between. The germline V gene has CDR1 SGHTA and CDR2 FQGTGA. The CDR3 runs 17 residues. In nucleotides, the CDR3 is TGTGCCAGCAGCTTAACGATTGGGAGCGGACCCTACAATGAGCAGTTCTTC. It is translated as CASSLTIGSGPYNEQFF.